These 8 T cell receptor beta chains came from one sample sequenced in a study of cytomegalovirus exposure and HLA in healthy donors. The PCR was carried out with 60 Vbeta primers and 13 Jbeta primers. Profiled with immunoSEQ multiplex PCR; TCRdb holds only in-frame clones, not every one. The repertoire holds under 30,000 clones, with more than 75% as singletons. The sequencing sample was made of PBMCs. These receptors all come from a male donor in good health and CMV-seronegative.

The J gene is TRBJ2-3, the V gene TRBV27, with 10 bases identical to TRBD1. This CDR3 region has 15 residues. In germline, CDR1 is MNHEY, CDR2 SMNVEV (reference sequence). The J segment lost 3 bases and the V segment lost 6 bases, leaving 6 bases of the junction unmatched. CDR3 in DNA: TGTGCCAGCAGCGTCCCGGGACAGGGGACAGATACGCAGTATTTT. As protein: CASSVPGQGTDTQYF.

This clone has just a few counts. V usage is TRBV6-6 and J usage is TRBJ1-1; 7 nucleotides align to TRBD1. V was clipped by 0 bases and J by 8 bases; unmatched bases: 0. This CDR3 has 12 residues. Germline CDR1 and CDR2: MNHNY and SVGAGI (reference sequence). The chain's CDR3 is CASSYSTGEAFF. The CDR3 DNA sequence: TGTGCCAGCAGTTACTCGACAGGGGAAGCTTTCTTT.

This clone came up a few times. The chain couples TRBV10-3 to TRBJ2-5, with TRBD2 as a possible D gene (5 bases). CDR1 is ENHRY and CDR2 is SYGVKD in the germline V gene. The CDR3 covers 13 residues. The ends were cut back, 3 bases at V and 1 base at J, with 6 bases in the middle. CDR3 amino acids: CAISDGLQETQYF. For the CDR3, the DNA is TGTGCCATCAGTGATGGACTCCAAGAGACCCAGTACTTC.

The chain employs TRBV27 and TRBJ1-1; no clear D. The CDR3 has 12 residues. The germline CDR1 and CDR2 sequences are MNHEY and SMNVEV (reference sequence). Trimming took off 6 bases at V and 1 base at J, with 6 bases between the two ends. As DNA, the CDR3 is TGTGCCAGCAGACGGGGGAACACTGAAGCTTTCTTT. Encoded protein: CASRRGNTEAFF.

The chain is built from TRBV19 and TRBJ1-5, with 7 nucleotides matching TRBD1. J gave up 7 bases and V 2 bases, and 5 bases lay outside the gene matches. Germline lookup yields CDR1 LNHDA and CDR2 SQIVND (reference sequence). This CDR3 contains 14 residues. The CDR3 is CASSIKGAWQPQHF. For the CDR3, the DNA is TGTGCCAGTAGTATAAAGGGGGCTTGGCAGCCCCAGCATTTT.

V usage is TRBV28 and J usage is TRBJ1-3; D not certain. Between the trimmed V and J ends, which lost 7 bases and 0 bases, there was a span of 13 bases. The CDR3 is made up of 15 amino acids. Germline V gene lookup returns CDR1 MDHEN and CDR2 SYDVKM. The CDR3, as DNA: TGTGCCAGCACCCCCCCCGGGAGCTCTGGAAACACCATATATTTT. This codes for CASTPPGSSGNTIYF.

The V and J genes are TRBV6-1 and TRBJ2-5; D may be TRBD2 (5 bases). The DNA end lines up better with TRBJ2-7; the J call may be wrong. The germline gives CDR1 MNHNS, CDR2 SASEGT. The CDR3 is 12 amino acids. The CDR3 DNA reads TGTGCCAGCAGCGGGGACTCCTACGAGCAGTACTTC. Its translation: CASSGDSYEQYF.

The gene calls are TRBV10-2 and TRBJ2-4, with a possible D match to TRBD2 (5 bases). CDR1 is WSHSY, CDR2 SAAADI, per germline. CDR3 length: 13 amino acids. Deletions cut 1 base from V and 6 bases from J, with 7 bases between. The CDR3, as DNA: TGCGCCAGCAGTGAGTATCGGGGAAACATTCAGTACTTC. It yields the protein CASSEYRGNIQYF.